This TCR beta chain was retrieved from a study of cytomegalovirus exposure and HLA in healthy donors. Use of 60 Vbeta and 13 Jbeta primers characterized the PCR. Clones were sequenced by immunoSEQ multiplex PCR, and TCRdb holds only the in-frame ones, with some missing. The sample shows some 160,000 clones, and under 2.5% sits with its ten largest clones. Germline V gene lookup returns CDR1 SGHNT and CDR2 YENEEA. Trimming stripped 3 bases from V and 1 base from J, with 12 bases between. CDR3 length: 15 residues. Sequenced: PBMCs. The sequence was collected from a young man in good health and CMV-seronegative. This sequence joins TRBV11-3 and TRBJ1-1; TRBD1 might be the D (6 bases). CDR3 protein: CASSFLGHTNTEAFF. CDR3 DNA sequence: TGTGCCAGCAGCTTTTTGGGACATACGAACACTGAAGCTTTCTTT.